This T cell receptor beta chain was recorded in a study of T cell repertoires in cytomegalovirus infection. TCRdb re-called the reads through MiXCR, storing one row per CDR3 protein. The top ten hold under 30% of the sample, which has more than 500,000 distinct CDR3 sequences, 16% seen once. With 4 bases clipped from V and 3 bases from J, the junction kept 7 bases outside the gene matches. This CDR3 contains 14 residues. Germline V CDR1 and CDR2: SGHDT, YYEEEE. This chain joins TRBV5-6 and TRBJ2-7, with 7 bases fitting TRBD1. Specimen: CD8+ T cells from PBMCs. This receptor was obtained from a human donor in good health (CMV status not recorded). Some clones in this sample may be carry-over from other donors' samples. CDR3 bases: TGTGCCAGCAGCCTGCCGGGACAGATCTACGAGCAGTACTTC. This codes for CASSLPGQIYEQYF.